The 26 T cell receptor beta chains reported below all come from one sample, sequenced in a study of cytomegalovirus exposure and HLA in healthy donors. The PCR used 60 Vbeta and 13 Jbeta primers. Profiling relied on immunoSEQ multiplex PCR, and the TCRdb table lists in-frame clones only, not all of them. The repertoire consists of some 150,000 clones, with around 73% occurring once and the leading ten covering 1.5% to 2%. Sequencing was done on a sample of PBMCs. The receptors were gathered from a female donor in good health and CMV-seronegative.

A single count supports this clone. In DNA, the CDR3 is TGTGCTAGTGGTTTGCTAGGGGATTGGTATGGCTACACCTTC. Amino acid sequence: CASGLLGDWYGYTF. V is TRBV12-5 and J is TRBJ1-2, with D perhaps TRBD1 (5 bases). The CDR3 extends over 14 amino acids. V lost 2 bases and J lost 5, with 12 bases in between. Germline CDR1 LGHNT, CDR2 FRNRAP.

The table lists this clone with a few counts. The V and J genes are TRBV10-2 and TRBJ2-7, with 7 bases matching TRBD2. CDR3 size: 13 residues. Trimming at V came to 4 bases and at J to 4 bases, leaving 4 bases not matched to a gene. Germline values: CDR1 WSHSY, CDR2 SAAADI. The DNA for the CDR3 is TGCGCCAGCAGTGTACTAGCGACTTACGAGCAGTACTTC. It specifies CASSVLATYEQYF.

The chain combines TRBV11-1 with TRBJ2-5; 16 nucleotides agree with TRBD2. This CDR3 spans 16 amino acids. Germline V gene lookup returns CDR1 SGHAT and CDR2 FQDESV (reference sequence). Trimming removed 5 bases from V and 5 bases from J; junction bases left unmatched: 5. Here the CDR3 reads CASSLGLAGGPETQYF. The CDR3 nucleotides read TGTGCCAGCAGCCTGGGACTAGCGGGAGGGCCGGAGACCCAGTACTTC.

This clone was seen once. The chain combines TRBV30 with TRBJ1-2, with TRBD1 as a possible D gene (5 bases). This CDR3 comprises 15 residues. The V end lost 5 bases, the J end lost 1 base, and 17 bases lay between the germline ends. In germline, CDR1 is GTSNPN, CDR2 SVGIG (reference sequence). CDR3 amino acids: CAWGTGGTGNYGYTF. For the CDR3, the DNA is TGTGCCTGGGGTACCGGGGGGACGGGTAACTATGGCTACACCTTC.

The V and J genes are TRBV5-1 and TRBJ2-7, with D unresolved. The CDR3 is 15 amino acids. In germline, CDR1 is SGHRS, CDR2 YFSETQ. The ends were cut back, 0 bases at V and 0 bases at J, with 10 bases in the middle. CDR3 nucleotide sequence: TGCGCCAGCAGCTTGGACTTTGGTTACTCCTACGAGCAGTACTTC. Amino acids: CASSLDFGYSYEQYF.

The rearrangement uses TRBV19 and TRBJ2-7; 7 bases are a match to TRBD2. Unmatched junction bases numbered 7, after V lost 3 bases and J lost 2 bases. The CDR3 loop spans 15 amino acids. CDR1 is LNHDA and CDR2 is SQIVND in the germline V gene (reference sequence). The CDR3 region has the DNA TGTGCCAGTAGTATTGAGGCAGGGACTACCTACGAGCAGTACTTC. Its protein is CASSIEAGTTYEQYF.

The V gene is TRBV5-1, the J gene TRBJ1-2, with D perhaps TRBD1 (5 bases). CDR3 length equals 16 residues. The germline V gene has CDR1 SGHRS and CDR2 YFSETQ. The ends were cut back, 3 bases at V and 2 bases at J, with 17 bases in the middle. Here the CDR3 DNA reads TGCGCCAGCAGCTCAGCTCGGGGGGAGAAAAACTATGGCTACACCTTC. Amino acid sequence: CASSSARGEKNYGYTF.

This sequence joins TRBV5-1 and TRBJ2-1, with D tentatively TRBD2 (5 bases). The CDR3 loop spans 15 amino acids. Trimming left V 0 bases short and J 8 bases short, with 15 bases between. Germline-derived CDR1 and CDR2 are SGHRS and YFSETQ. The CDR3 nucleotides are TGCGCCAGCAGCTTGGAGAGTTATGGAGGCGATGAGCAGTTCTTC. Amino acids: CASSLESYGGDEQFF.

The chain employs TRBV5-6 and TRBJ1-5; TRBD1 agrees at 7 bases. The CDR3 loop spans 14 amino acids. Trimming took 4 bases from V and 4 from J; bases not matched to a gene: 5. Germline values: CDR1 SGHDT, CDR2 YYEEEE. CDR3 loop: CASSKGQQNQPQHF. The CDR3 DNA reads as TGTGCCAGCAGCAAGGGACAGCAAAATCAGCCCCAGCATTTT.

The CDR3 region is CASSRTVNGEAFF. DNA of the CDR3: TGTGCCAGCAGCCGGACAGTCAACGGTGAAGCTTTCTTT. The chain combines TRBV11-3 with TRBJ1-1; tentatively, D is TRBD1 (6 bases). The germline V gene has CDR1 SGHNT and CDR2 YENEEA. V was shortened by 5 bases and J by 7 bases, with 14 bases between the two germline ends. The CDR3 is made up of 13 amino acids.

The gene calls are TRBV9 and TRBJ1-1; tentative D call: TRBD1 (6 bases). Per germline, CDR1 SGDLS and CDR2 YYNGEE. The CDR3 runs 14 residues. Trimming left V 1 base short and J 1 base short, with 8 bases between. CDR3 bases: TGTGCCAGCAGCGTAACGACAGGGAACACTGAAGCTTTCTTT. The encoded protein is CASSVTTGNTEAFF.

The gene calls are TRBV6-1 and TRBJ1-5; D is unclear. The germline V gene has CDR1 MNHNS and CDR2 SASEGT. V was trimmed by 6 bases and J by 6 bases, leaving 15 bases between them. This CDR3 has 14 residues. Here the CDR3 DNA reads TGTGCCAGCAGCCCCGCGGCGCTGGGTCAGCCCCAGCATTTT. Translating gives CASSPAALGQPQHF.

This sequence joins TRBV27 and TRBJ2-7; TRBD2 aligns across 10 bases. The CDR3 loop spans 15 amino acids. J lost 4 bases, V lost 6 bases, and 9 bases had no gene match. The germline CDR1 and CDR2 sequences are MNHEY and SMNVEV (reference sequence). In DNA form, the CDR3 reads TGTGCCAGCAGGGCTAGCGGGGGCGAAGGGTACGAGCAGTACTTC. This gives the protein CASRASGGEGYEQYF.

On this clone itself: This specimen includes other DNA sequences encoding the same CDR3. The genes are TRBV19 and TRBJ1-2, with 10 bases lining up with TRBD1. The CDR3 is made up of 13 amino acids. CDR1 is LNHDA, CDR2 SQIVND, per germline (reference sequence). With V trimmed by 5 bases and J by 6 bases, 3 bases remained unmatched. Here the CDR3 reads CASSRGQGNGYTF. The CDR3 DNA is TGTGCCAGTAGTCGGGGACAGGGGAATGGCTACACCTTC.

The V and J genes are TRBV2 and TRBJ1-1; 10 bases are a match to TRBD1. Trimming took 6 bases from V and 1 from J; bases not matched to a gene: 5. The germline V gene has CDR1 SNHLY and CDR2 FYNNEI. The CDR3 runs 15 residues. The CDR3 DNA sequence: TGTGCCAGCAGAAAAGGACAGGGGGGGAACACTGAAGCTTTCTTT. It translates to CASRKGQGGNTEAFF.

This clone was counted once. This chain joins TRBV7-3 and TRBJ2-1, with 11 nucleotides matching TRBD1. The V gene's germline CDR1 is SGHTA and CDR2 FQGTGA. Trimming at V came to 4 bases and at J to 0 bases, leaving 17 bases not matched to a gene. This CDR3 has 21 residues. The CDR3 sequence: CASSWGGIGQGAPSSYNEQFF. In nucleotides, the CDR3 is TGTGCCAGCAGCTGGGGCGGGATCGGACAGGGGGCCCCTAGCTCCTACAATGAGCAGTTCTTC.

The chain has TRBV19 and TRBJ2-7; no clear D gene. V was trimmed by 2 bases and J by 2 bases, leaving 7 bases between them. The CDR3 length is 13 residues. Germline V gene lookup returns CDR1 LNHDA and CDR2 SQIVND (reference sequence). The CDR3 loop reads CASSISPAYEQYF. The CDR3 nucleotides are TGTGCCAGTAGTATATCGCCAGCCTACGAGCAGTACTTC.

The rearrangement joins TRBV19 to TRBJ1-2, with D perhaps matching TRBD1 (5 bases). CDR1 is LNHDA and CDR2 is SQIVND in the germline V gene (reference sequence). There are 18 residues in the CDR3. Trimming removed 3 bases from V and 4 bases from J, with 24 bases in between. The CDR3 loop reads CASSITDSAMTPIYGYTF. The CDR3 region has the DNA TGTGCCAGTAGTATCACCGACAGTGCGATGACCCCGATCTATGGCTACACCTTC.

This clone was observed a single time. This sequence joins TRBV6-5 and TRBJ2-3; D call uncertain. The CDR3 loop spans 13 amino acids. Trimming cost V 5 bases and J 5 bases, with 11 bases left between them. Germline V gives CDR1 MNHEY, CDR2 SVGAGI. The CDR3 protein is CASSRLPGDTQYF. Written as DNA, the CDR3 is TGTGCCAGCAGTCGTCTACCCGGAGATACGCAGTATTTT.

The V gene is TRBV30, the J gene TRBJ1-2; 7 nucleotides align to TRBD1. Germline CDR1 GTSNPN, CDR2 SVGIG (reference sequence). The CDR3 contains 11 residues. V shed 7 bases and J 2 bases; nucleotides not matched to a gene: 1. CDR3 sequence: CASGQNYGYTF. The CDR3 DNA is TGTGCCTCGGGACAGAACTATGGCTACACCTTC.

The chain carries TRBV5-1 and TRBJ1-4, with D unresolved. The CDR3 runs to 15 residues. Germline lookup yields CDR1 SGHRS and CDR2 YFSETQ. V was clipped by 4 bases and J by 7 bases, with 17 bases between them. The CDR3 bases are TGCGCCAGCAGCCCTAGCGGGCGTGTAAGTGAAAAACTGTTTTTT. Its protein product is CASSPSGRVSEKLFF.

This clone has just a few counts. This CDR3 is also generated by other DNA sequences in the sample. This chain connects TRBV6-5 to TRBJ1-1; a weak D match, TRBD1 (5 bases). Germline CDR1 reads MNHEY; CDR2 reads SVGAGI. The CDR3 is made up of 13 amino acids. Trimming removed 2 bases from V and 3 bases from J, with 7 bases in between. CDR3 nucleotides: TGTGCCAGCAGTTACGGGGGGTACACTGAAGCTTTCTTT. The encoded protein is CASSYGGYTEAFF.

J is TRBJ1-2 and V is TRBV30; tentatively, D is TRBD1 (5 bases). V was pared by 0 bases and J by 3 bases, with 26 bases between. The CDR3 spans 19 residues. The germline V gene encodes CDR1 GTSNPN and CDR2 SVGIG (reference sequence). The CDR3 bases are TGTGCCTGGAGTGTACCGGGGCTTCGAACCAGGGAGGAGCACTATGGCTACACCTTC. Its translation: CAWSVPGLRTREEHYGYTF.

The chain couples TRBV5-1 to TRBJ2-1, with TRBD2 identical over 10 bases. This CDR3 comprises 17 residues. V shed 1 base and J 7 bases; nucleotides not matched to a gene: 11. From germline, CDR1 is SGHRS and CDR2 YFSETQ. The CDR3 sequence is CASSLRYLAGAGNEQFF. The CDR3 coding sequence is TGCGCCAGCAGCTTGCGCTACCTAGCGGGAGCTGGAAATGAGCAGTTCTTC.

The V and J genes are TRBV7-9 and TRBJ1-1; D unresolved. Trimming cost V 1 base and J 0 bases, with 9 bases left between them. The length of the CDR3 is 15 residues. Germline CDR1 SEHNR, CDR2 FQNEAQ (reference sequence). The CDR3 reads CASSLDRGLNTEAFF. As DNA, the CDR3 is TGTGCCAGCAGCTTAGATCGCGGCTTGAACACTGAAGCTTTCTTT.

The chain recombines TRBV7-3 with TRBJ1-5; unclear D gene. Germline V gives CDR1 SGHTA, CDR2 FQGTGA. The CDR3 covers 12 residues. Trimming cost V 2 bases and J 6 bases, with 5 bases left between them. The DNA of the CDR3 is TGTGCCAGCAGCTTAGGGAGTCAGCCCCAGCATTTT. This translates into CASSLGSQPQHF.